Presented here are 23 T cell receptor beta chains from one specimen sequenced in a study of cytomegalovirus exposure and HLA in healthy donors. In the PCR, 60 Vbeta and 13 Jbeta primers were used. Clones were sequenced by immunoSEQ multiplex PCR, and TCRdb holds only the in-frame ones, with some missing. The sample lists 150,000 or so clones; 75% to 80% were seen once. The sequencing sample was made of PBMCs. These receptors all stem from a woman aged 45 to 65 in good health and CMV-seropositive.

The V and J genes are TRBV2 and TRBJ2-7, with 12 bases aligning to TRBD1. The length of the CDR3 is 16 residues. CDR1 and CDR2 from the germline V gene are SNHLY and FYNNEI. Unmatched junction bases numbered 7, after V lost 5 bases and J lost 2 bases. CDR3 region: CASSSGTGGAPYEQYF. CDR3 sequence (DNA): TGTGCCAGCAGTTCCGGGACAGGGGGCGCCCCCTACGAGCAGTACTTC.

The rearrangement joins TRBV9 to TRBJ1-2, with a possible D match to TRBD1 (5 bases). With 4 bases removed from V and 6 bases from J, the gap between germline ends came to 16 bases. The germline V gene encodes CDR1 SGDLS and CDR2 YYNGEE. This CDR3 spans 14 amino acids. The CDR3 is CASSTAAGGDGYTF. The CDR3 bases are TGTGCCAGCAGCACCGCTGCCGGAGGGGATGGCTACACCTTC. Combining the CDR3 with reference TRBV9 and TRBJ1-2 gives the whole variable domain DSGVTQTPKHLITATGQRVTLRCSPRSGDLSVYWYQQSLDQGLQFLIQYYNGEERAKGNILERFSAQQFPDLHSELNLSSLELGDSALYFCASSTAAGGDGYTFGSGTRLTVV.

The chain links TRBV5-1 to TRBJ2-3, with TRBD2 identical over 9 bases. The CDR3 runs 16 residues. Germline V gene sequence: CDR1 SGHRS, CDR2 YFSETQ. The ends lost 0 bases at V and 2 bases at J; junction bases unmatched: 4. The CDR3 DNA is TGCGCCAGCAGCTTGGCCACTAGCGGGTACACAGATACGCAGTATTTT. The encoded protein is CASSLATSGYTDTQYF.

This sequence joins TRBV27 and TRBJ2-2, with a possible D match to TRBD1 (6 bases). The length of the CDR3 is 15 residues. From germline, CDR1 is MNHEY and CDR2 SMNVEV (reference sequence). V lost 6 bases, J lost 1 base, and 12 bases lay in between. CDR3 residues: CASRRGKGNTGELFF. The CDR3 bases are TGTGCCAGCAGAAGGGGGAAAGGGAACACCGGGGAGCTGTTTTTT.

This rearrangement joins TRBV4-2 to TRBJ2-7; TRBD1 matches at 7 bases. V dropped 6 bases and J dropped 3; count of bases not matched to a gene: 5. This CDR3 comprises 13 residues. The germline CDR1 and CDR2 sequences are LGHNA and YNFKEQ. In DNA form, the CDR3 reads TGTGCCAGCAGGGGACAGACCCTCTACGAGCAGTACTTC. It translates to CASRGQTLYEQYF.

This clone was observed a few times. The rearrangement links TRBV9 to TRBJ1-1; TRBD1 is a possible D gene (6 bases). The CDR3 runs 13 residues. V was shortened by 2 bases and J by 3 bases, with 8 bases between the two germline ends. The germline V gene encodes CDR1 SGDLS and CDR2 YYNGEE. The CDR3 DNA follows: TGTGCCAGCAGCGTCTCAGGGGACACTGAAGCTTTCTTT. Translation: CASSVSGDTEAFF.

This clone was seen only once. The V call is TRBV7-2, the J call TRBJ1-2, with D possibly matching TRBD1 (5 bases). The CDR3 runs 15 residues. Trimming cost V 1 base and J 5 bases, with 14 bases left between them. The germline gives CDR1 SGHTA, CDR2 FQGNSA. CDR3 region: CASSLGLSGGYGYTF. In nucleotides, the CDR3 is TGTGCCAGCAGCTTAGGCCTAAGCGGGGGGTATGGCTACACCTTC.

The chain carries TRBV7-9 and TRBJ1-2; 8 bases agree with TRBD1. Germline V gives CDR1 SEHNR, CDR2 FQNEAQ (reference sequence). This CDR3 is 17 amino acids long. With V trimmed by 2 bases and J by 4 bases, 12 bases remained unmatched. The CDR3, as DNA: TGTGCCAGCAGCTTAATTACAGGGGGTAGGGAAGGCTATGGCTACACCTTC. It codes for CASSLITGGREGYGYTF. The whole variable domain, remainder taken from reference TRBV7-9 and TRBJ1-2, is DTGVSQNPRHKITKRGQNVTFRCDPISEHNRLYWYRQTLGQGPEFLTYFQNEAQLEKSRLLSDRFSAERPKGSFSTLEIQRTEQGDSAMYLCASSLITGGREGYGYTFGSGTRLTVV.

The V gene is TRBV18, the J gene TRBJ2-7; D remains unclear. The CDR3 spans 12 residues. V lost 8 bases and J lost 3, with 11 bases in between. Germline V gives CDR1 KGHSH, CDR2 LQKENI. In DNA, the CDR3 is TGTGCCAGCGCCGCACCTAACTACGAGCAGTACTTC. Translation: CASAAPNYEQYF.

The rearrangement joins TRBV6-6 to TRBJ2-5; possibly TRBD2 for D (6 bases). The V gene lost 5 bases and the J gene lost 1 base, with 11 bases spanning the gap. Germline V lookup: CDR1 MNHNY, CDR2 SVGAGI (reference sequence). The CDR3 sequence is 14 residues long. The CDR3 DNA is TGTGCCAGCAGTAGGGGAGGCCCCCAAGAGACCCAGTACTTC. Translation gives CASSRGGPQETQYF.

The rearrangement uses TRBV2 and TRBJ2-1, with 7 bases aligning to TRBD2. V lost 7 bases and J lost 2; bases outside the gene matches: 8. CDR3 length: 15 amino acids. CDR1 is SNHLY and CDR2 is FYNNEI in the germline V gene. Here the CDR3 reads CASKGRADPYNEQFF. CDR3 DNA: TGTGCCAGCAAGGGGAGGGCGGACCCCTACAATGAGCAGTTCTTC.

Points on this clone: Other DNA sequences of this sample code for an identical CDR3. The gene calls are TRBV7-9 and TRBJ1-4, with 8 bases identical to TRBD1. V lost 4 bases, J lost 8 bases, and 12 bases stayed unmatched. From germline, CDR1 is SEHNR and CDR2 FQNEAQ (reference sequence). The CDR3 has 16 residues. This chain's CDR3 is CASSSLPGQGAEKLFF. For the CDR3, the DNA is TGTGCCAGCAGCTCCCTTCCGGGGCAGGGGGCAGAAAAACTGTTTTTT. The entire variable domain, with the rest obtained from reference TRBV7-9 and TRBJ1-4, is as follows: DTGVSQNPRHKITKRGQNVTFRCDPISEHNRLYWYRQTLGQGPEFLTYFQNEAQLEKSRLLSDRFSAERPKGSFSTLEIQRTEQGDSAMYLCASSSLPGQGAEKLFFGSGTQLSVL.

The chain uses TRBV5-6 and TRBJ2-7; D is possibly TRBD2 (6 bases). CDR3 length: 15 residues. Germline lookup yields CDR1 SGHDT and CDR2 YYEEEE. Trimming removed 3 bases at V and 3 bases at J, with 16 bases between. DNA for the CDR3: TGTGCCAGCAGCTCGATGGGACTCTCCCACTACGAGCAGTACTTC. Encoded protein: CASSSMGLSHYEQYF.

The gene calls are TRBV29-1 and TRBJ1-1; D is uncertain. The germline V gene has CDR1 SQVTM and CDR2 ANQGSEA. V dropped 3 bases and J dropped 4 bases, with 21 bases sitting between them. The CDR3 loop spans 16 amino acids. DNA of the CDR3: TGCAGCGTTGATAGCGAGCGAGAGGGAGGTAGCACTGAAGCTTTCTTT. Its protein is CSVDSEREGGSTEAFF.

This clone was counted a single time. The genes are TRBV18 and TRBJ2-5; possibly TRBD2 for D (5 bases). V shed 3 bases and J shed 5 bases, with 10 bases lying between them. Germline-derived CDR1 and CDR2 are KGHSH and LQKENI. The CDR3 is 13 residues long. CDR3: CASSPEGWETQYF. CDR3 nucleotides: TGTGCCAGCTCACCCGAGGGATGGGAGACCCAGTACTTC.

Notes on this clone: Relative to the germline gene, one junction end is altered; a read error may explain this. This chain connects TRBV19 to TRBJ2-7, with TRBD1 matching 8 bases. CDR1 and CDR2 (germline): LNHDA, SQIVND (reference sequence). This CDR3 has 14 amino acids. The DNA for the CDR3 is TGTGCCAGTAGTCCAAGGACAGGGTACTACGAGCGGTACTTC. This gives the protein CASSPRTGYYERYF.

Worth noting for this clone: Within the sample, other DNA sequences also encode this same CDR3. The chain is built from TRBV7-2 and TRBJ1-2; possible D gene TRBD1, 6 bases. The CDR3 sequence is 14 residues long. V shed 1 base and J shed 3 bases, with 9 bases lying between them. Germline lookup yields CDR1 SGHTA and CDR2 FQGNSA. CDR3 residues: CASSLVNRDYGYTF. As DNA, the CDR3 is TGTGCCAGCAGCTTAGTAAACAGGGACTATGGCTACACCTTC. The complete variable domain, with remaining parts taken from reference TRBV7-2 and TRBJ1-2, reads GAGVSQSPSNKVTEKGKDVELRCDPISGHTALYWYRQSLGQGLEFLIYFQGNSAPDKSGLPSDRFSAERTGGSVSTLTIQRTQQEDSAVYLCASSLVNRDYGYTFGSGTRLTVV.

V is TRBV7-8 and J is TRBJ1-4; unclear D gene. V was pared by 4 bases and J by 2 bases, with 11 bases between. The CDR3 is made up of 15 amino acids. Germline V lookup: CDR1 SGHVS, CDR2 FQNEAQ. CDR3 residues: CASSSRGGTNEKLFF. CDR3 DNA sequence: TGTGCCAGCAGCTCCCGCGGTGGGACTAATGAAAAACTGTTTTTT.

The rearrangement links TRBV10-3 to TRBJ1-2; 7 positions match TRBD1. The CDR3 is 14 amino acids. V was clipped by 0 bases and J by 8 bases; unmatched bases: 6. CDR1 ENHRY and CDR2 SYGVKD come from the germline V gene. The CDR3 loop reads CAISESRTGPGYTF. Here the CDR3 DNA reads TGTGCCATCAGTGAGTCAAGGACAGGCCCCGGCTACACCTTC.

CDR3 DNA sequence: TGTGCCAGCAGCATGACAGGGGGCTCTTCTGGGGCCAACGTCCTGACTTTC. It yields the protein CASSMTGGSSGANVLTF. This rearrangement joins TRBV28 to TRBJ2-6, with 10 bases aligning to TRBD1. The CDR3 covers 17 residues. The V segment lost 6 bases and the J segment 1 base; nucleotides outside the gene matches: 6. Germline assignment: CDR1 MDHEN and CDR2 SYDVKM.

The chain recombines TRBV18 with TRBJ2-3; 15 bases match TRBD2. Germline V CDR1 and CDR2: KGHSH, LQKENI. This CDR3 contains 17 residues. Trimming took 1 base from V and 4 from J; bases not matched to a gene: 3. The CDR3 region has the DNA TGTGCCAGCTCACCACGGACTAGCGGGAGGGCAGCAGATACGCAGTATTTT. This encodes CASSPRTSGRAADTQYF.

The CDR3 here is CASSYSRVSGANVLTF. The CDR3 nucleotides are TGTGCCAGCAGTTACTCGAGGGTATCTGGGGCCAACGTCCTGACTTTC. The V call is TRBV6-5, the J call TRBJ2-6, with a possible D match to TRBD2 (5 bases). Germline V gene sequence: CDR1 MNHEY, CDR2 SVGAGI. Deletions cut 0 bases from V and 1 base from J, with 7 bases between. This CDR3 has 16 amino acids.

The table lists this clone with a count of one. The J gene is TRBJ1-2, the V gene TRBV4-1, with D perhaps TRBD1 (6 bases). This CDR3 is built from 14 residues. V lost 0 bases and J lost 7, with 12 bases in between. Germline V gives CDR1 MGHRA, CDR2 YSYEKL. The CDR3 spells CASSQDPGAGGYTF. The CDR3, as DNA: TGCGCCAGCAGCCAAGACCCAGGGGCGGGTGGCTACACCTTC.